The 23 T cell receptor beta chains below were found in one sample sequenced in a study of blood T cell repertoires in COVID-19. Sequenced by immunoSEQ multiplex PCR; TCRdb stores in-frame clones only, minus some. The table has hundreds of thousands of clones, around 89% seen once. Specimen: PBMCs or T cells enriched from blood (not recorded which). The receptors were sampled from a woman aged 40 to 50 who had recovered from COVID-19.

This clone occurred a few times. This chain uses TRBV6-5 with TRBJ2-7; D gene unclear. The CDR3 spans 13 residues. The germline CDR1 and CDR2 sequences are MNHEY and SVGAGI. Trimming took 2 bases from V and 2 from J, leaving 7 bases between them. The CDR3 nucleotides read TGTGCCAGCAGTTACGCCAGTACCTACGAGCAGTACTTC. Translated, it gives CASSYASTYEQYF.

The CDR3 here is CASSRRGRGTYEQYF. Here the CDR3 DNA reads TGTGCCAGCAGCCGTCGAGGGAGGGGCACCTACGAGCAGTACTTC. The gene calls are TRBV13 and TRBJ2-7, with 7 bases fitting TRBD2. The CDR3 sequence is 15 residues long. Germline CDR1 and CDR2: PRHDT and FYEKMQ (reference sequence). Trimming cost V 5 bases and J 2 bases; bases outside gene matches: 9.

The V call is TRBV4-2, the J call TRBJ2-3, with D hard to call. The length of the CDR3 is 14 residues. CDR1 LGHNA and CDR2 YNFKEQ come from the germline V gene. V was cut by 0 bases and J by 2 bases, with 6 bases left in between. CDR3 DNA sequence: TGTGCCAGCAGCCAAGAGGCGGTCACAGATACGCAGTATTTT. The encoded protein is CASSQEAVTDTQYF.

The chain recombines TRBV25-1 with TRBJ1-1, with unresolved D. V was cut by 9 bases and J by 8 bases, with 19 bases left in between. This CDR3 is 13 amino acids long. Germline CDR1 and CDR2: MGHDK and SYGVNS. This CDR3 is CASTRRARDEAFF. As DNA, the CDR3 is TGTGCCAGTACCCGGCGAGCGAGAGACGAAGCTTTCTTT.

V gene TRBV7-2 combines with J gene TRBJ1-1; 9 nucleotides line up with TRBD1. The germline V gene has CDR1 SGHTA and CDR2 FQGNSA. CDR3 size: 15 residues. V dropped 3 bases and J dropped 4; count of bases not matched to a gene: 6. DNA for the CDR3: TGTGCCAGCAGCTTCCTTACAGGGGGCGTCACTGAAGCTTTCTTT. This gives the protein CASSFLTGGVTEAFF.

Only a few counts were recorded for this clone. The chain carries TRBV19 and TRBJ2-6; 7 nucleotides line up with TRBD1. Germline V gives CDR1 LNHDA, CDR2 SQIVND (reference sequence). Trimming took 6 bases from V and 1 from J; bases not matched to a gene: 6. The CDR3 is 16 residues long. The CDR3 is CASSGTDLSGANVLTF. Written as DNA, the CDR3 is TGTGCCAGTAGCGGGACAGACCTTTCTGGGGCCAACGTCCTGACTTTC.

V usage is TRBV7-3 and J usage is TRBJ2-1; D gene unclear. CDR3 length: 15 residues. Between the trimmed V and J ends, which lost 5 bases and 4 bases, there was a span of 15 bases. Germline CDR1 SGHTA, CDR2 FQGTGA. CDR3 nucleotide sequence: TGTGCCAGCAGCCTCTCAAAGATAGCTTACAATGAGCAGTTCTTC. It codes for CASSLSKIAYNEQFF.

The rearrangement links TRBV6-5 to TRBJ2-7; TRBD2 might be the D (6 bases). Trimming left V 6 bases short and J 7 bases short, with 19 bases between. This CDR3 is built from 14 residues. The V gene's germline CDR1 is MNHEY and CDR2 SVGAGI. CDR3 sequence: CASRRGQAGGEQYF. The CDR3 nucleotides are TGTGCCAGCAGGCGCGGGCAGGCAGGAGGGGAGCAGTACTTC.

This CDR3 reads CASSRTGQNTEAFF. CDR3 DNA: TGTGCCAGCTCACGGACGGGACAAAACACTGAAGCTTTCTTT. The J gene is TRBJ1-1, the V gene TRBV18; weak D call: TRBD1 (6 bases). V lost 4 bases, J lost 2 bases, and 11 bases lay in between. This CDR3 is built from 14 residues. Germline V gene lookup returns CDR1 KGHSH and CDR2 LQKENI.

This chain connects TRBV11-3 to TRBJ2-3; 9 bases match TRBD2. V trimming: 5 bases; J trimming: 4 bases; junction bases outside the gene matches: 10. CDR1 SGHNT and CDR2 YENEEA come from the germline V gene. This CDR3 is 16 amino acids long. The DNA of the CDR3 is TGTGCCAGCAGCACGGGACTAGCAGATGCCCCAGATACGCAGTATTTT. Residues: CASSTGLADAPDTQYF.

V and J are TRBV9 and TRBJ1-4, with D perhaps matching TRBD1 (6 bases). CDR1 is SGDLS, CDR2 YYNGEE, per germline. This CDR3 is built from 14 residues. Trimming stripped 5 bases from V and 7 bases from J, with 15 bases between. The CDR3: CASSGGAGAEKLFF. In DNA form, the CDR3 reads TGTGCCAGCAGTGGGGGGGCAGGTGCTGAAAAACTGTTTTTT. The whole variable domain, remainder taken from reference TRBV9 and TRBJ1-4, is DSGVTQTPKHLITATGQRVTLRCSPRSGDLSVYWYQQSLDQGLQFLIQYYNGEERAKGNILERFSAQQFPDLHSELNLSSLELGDSALYFCASSGGAGAEKLFFGSGTQLSVL.

The count of this clone is one. The rearrangement joins TRBV30 to TRBJ2-7; 9 bases are shared with TRBD1. The V gene's germline CDR1 is GTSNPN and CDR2 SVGIG (reference sequence). The V gene end was trimmed by 7 bases and the J gene end by 1 base; junction bases not matched to a gene: 5. The CDR3 runs to 13 residues. CDR3 sequence: CAYGTGLSYEQYF. Here the CDR3 DNA reads TGTGCCTATGGGACAGGGTTGTCCTACGAGCAGTACTTC. Full variable domain (outside the CDR3, taken from reference TRBV30 and TRBJ2-7): SQTIHQWPATLVQPVGSPLSLECTVEGTSNPNLYWYRQAAGRGLQLLFYSVGIGQISSEVPQNLSASRPQDRQFILSSKKLLLSDSGFYLCAYGTGLSYEQYFGPGTRLTVT.

The chain uses TRBV29-1 and TRBJ2-7, with D maybe TRBD2 (6 bases). The germline V gene encodes CDR1 SQVTM and CDR2 ANQGSEA. The germline V and J ends were trimmed by 4 bases and 4 bases, with 14 bases remaining between them. The CDR3 has 13 amino acids. CDR3 sequence: CSVGDSRSYEQYF. The DNA for the CDR3 is TGCAGCGTTGGGGACTCCCGGTCTTACGAGCAGTACTTC.

V and J are TRBV2 and TRBJ2-5; D gene unclear. V was clipped by 3 bases and J by 5 bases, with 10 bases between them. CDR1 and CDR2 from the germline V gene are SNHLY and FYNNEI. The CDR3 is 13 amino acids. In DNA, the CDR3 is TGTGCCAGCAGTGACCTAGTGTTCGAGACCCAGTACTTC. Translating it yields CASSDLVFETQYF. The variable domain in full, completed from reference TRBV2 and TRBJ2-5, reads EPEVTQTPSHQVTQMGQEVILRCVPISNHLYFYWYRQILGQKVEFLVSFYNNEISEKSEIFDDQFSVERPDGSNFTLKIRSTKLEDSAMYFCASSDLVFETQYFGPGTRLLVL.

This rearrangement joins TRBV3-1 (or the pseudogene TRBV3-2) to TRBJ2-1; 9 positions match TRBD2. Germline V CDR1 and CDR2: LGHDT, YNNKEL (reference sequence). CDR3 size: 15 residues. J was trimmed by 5 bases and V by 4 bases; bases with no gene match: 6. CDR3 region: CASSPASGGHNEQFF. CDR3 bases: TGTGCCAGCAGCCCGGCGAGCGGGGGGCACAATGAGCAGTTCTTC.

The gene calls are TRBV9 and TRBJ2-3, with 11 positions matching TRBD1. V lost 0 bases and J lost 1; bases outside the gene matches: 7. In germline, CDR1 is SGDLS, CDR2 YYNGEE. The CDR3 length is 18 residues. The CDR3 sequence: CASSVGWDRGRGTDTQYF. In nucleotides, the CDR3 is TGTGCCAGCAGCGTAGGATGGGACAGGGGGAGGGGCACAGATACGCAGTATTTT.

V gene TRBV5-1 combines with J gene TRBJ2-5, with a weak D call TRBD2 (5 bases). Germline CDR1 and CDR2: SGHRS and YFSETQ. V dropped 6 bases and J dropped 3 bases, with 15 bases sitting between them. The CDR3 extends over 14 amino acids. The CDR3 DNA reads as TGCGCCAGCACCTCGGGGTTAGGGAAAGAGACCCAGTACTTC. It is translated as CASTSGLGKETQYF.

The chain is built from TRBV7-3 and TRBJ1-6; D call uncertain. V gave up 5 bases and J gave up 4 bases, with 9 bases separating them. This CDR3 contains 14 residues. Germline assignment: CDR1 SGHTA and CDR2 FQGTGA. CDR3 protein: CASSLSGYNSPLHF. DNA of the CDR3: TGTGCCAGCAGCCTATCAGGATATAATTCACCCCTCCACTTT.

This chain uses TRBV30 with TRBJ1-5; D is possibly TRBD1 (5 bases). There are 16 residues in the CDR3. V was shortened by 0 bases and J by 2 bases, with 14 bases between the two germline ends. Germline V gene data show CDR1 as GTSNPN and CDR2 as SVGIG (reference sequence). The CDR3 reads CAWSVSGRPGNQPQHF. The DNA for the CDR3 is TGTGCCTGGAGTGTCTCAGGGAGGCCGGGCAATCAGCCCCAGCATTTT. Full variable domain (missing parts from reference TRBV30 and TRBJ1-5): SQTIHQWPATLVQPVGSPLSLECTVEGTSNPNLYWYRQAAGRGLQLLFYSVGIGQISSEVPQNLSASRPQDRQFILSSKKLLLSDSGFYLCAWSVSGRPGNQPQHFGDGTRLSIL.

With respect to this clone: At one boundary the junction diverges from the germline segment, which might be a read error. The genes are TRBV6-4 and TRBJ1-1; 7 bases fit TRBD1. Germline loops: CDR1 MRHNA, CDR2 SNTAGT. CDR3 length: 15 residues. As DNA, the CDR3 is TGTGCCGGCAGCCCTACCGGGACAGTGAACACTGAAGCTTTCTTT. Translation gives CAGSPTGTVNTEAFF.

This clone was counted a few times. The gene calls are TRBV30 and TRBJ2-4; weak D call: TRBD1 (5 bases). CDR3 size: 14 residues. V was cut by 3 bases and J by 4 bases, with 13 bases left in between. Germline V gene sequence: CDR1 GTSNPN, CDR2 SVGIG (reference sequence). The CDR3 DNA follows: TGTGCCTGGAGCTCTGGGGCAGGGAAAAACATTCAGTACTTC. It codes for CAWSSGAGKNIQYF. Variable domain in full (rest from reference TRBV30 and TRBJ2-4): SQTIHQWPATLVQPVGSPLSLECTVEGTSNPNLYWYRQAAGRGLQLLFYSVGIGQISSEVPQNLSASRPQDRQFILSSKKLLLSDSGFYLCAWSSGAGKNIQYFGAGTRLSVL.

The CDR3 is CASSVGTTLGEQYF. CDR3 bases: TGTGCCAGCAGCGTAGGTACAACCTTAGGGGAACAGTACTTC. The gene calls are TRBV9 and TRBJ2-7; D is possibly TRBD1 (5 bases). V dropped 0 bases and J dropped 10 bases, with 17 bases sitting between them. The CDR3 covers 14 residues. CDR1 and CDR2 (germline): SGDLS, YYNGEE. Complete variable domain (other parts from reference TRBV9 and TRBJ2-7): DSGVTQTPKHLITATGQRVTLRCSPRSGDLSVYWYQQSLDQGLQFLIQYYNGEERAKGNILERFSAQQFPDLHSELNLSSLELGDSALYFCASSVGTTLGEQYFGPGTRLTVT.

The V gene is TRBV15, the J gene TRBJ2-1, with D possibly TRBD1 on 5 matching bases. The germline CDR1 and CDR2 sequences are LNHNV and YYDKDF (reference sequence). This CDR3 contains 15 residues. V was clipped by 1 base and J by 2 bases, with 9 bases between them. CDR3 residues: CATSRGTTAYNEQFF. The DNA of the CDR3 is TGTGCCACCAGCAGAGGGACAACAGCCTACAATGAGCAGTTCTTC. Full variable domain (outside the CDR3, taken from reference TRBV15 and TRBJ2-1): DAMVIQNPRYQVTQFGKPVTLSCSQTLNHNVMYWYQQKSSQAPKLLFHYYDKDFNNEADTPDNFQSRRPNTSFCFLDIRSPGLGDTAMYLCATSRGTTAYNEQFFGPGTRLTVL.